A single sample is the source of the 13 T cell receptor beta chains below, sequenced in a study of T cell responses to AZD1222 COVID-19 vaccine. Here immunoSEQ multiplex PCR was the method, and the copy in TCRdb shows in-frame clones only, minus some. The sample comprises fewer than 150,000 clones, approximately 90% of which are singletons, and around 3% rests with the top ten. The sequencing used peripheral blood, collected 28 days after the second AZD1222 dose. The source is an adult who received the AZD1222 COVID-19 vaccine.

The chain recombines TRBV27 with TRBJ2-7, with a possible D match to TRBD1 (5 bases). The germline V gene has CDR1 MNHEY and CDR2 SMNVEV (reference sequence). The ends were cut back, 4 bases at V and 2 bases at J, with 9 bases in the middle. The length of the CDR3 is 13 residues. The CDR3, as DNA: TGTGCCAGCAGTTATAAGGGGCCCTACGAGCAGTACTTC. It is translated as CASSYKGPYEQYF.

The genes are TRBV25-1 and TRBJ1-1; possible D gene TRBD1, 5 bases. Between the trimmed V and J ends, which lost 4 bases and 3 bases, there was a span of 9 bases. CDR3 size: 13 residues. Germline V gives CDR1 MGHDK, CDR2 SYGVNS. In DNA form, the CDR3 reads TGTGCCAGCAGTGGCGGGGACCACACTGAAGCTTTCTTT. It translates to CASSGGDHTEAFF.

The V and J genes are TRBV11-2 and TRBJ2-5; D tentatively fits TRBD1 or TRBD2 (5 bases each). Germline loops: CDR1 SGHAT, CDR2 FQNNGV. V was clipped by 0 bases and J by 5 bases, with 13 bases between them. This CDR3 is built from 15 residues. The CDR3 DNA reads TGTGCCAGCAGCTTAGATGGGACCGTTAGGGAGACCCAGTACTTC. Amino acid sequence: CASSLDGTVRETQYF.

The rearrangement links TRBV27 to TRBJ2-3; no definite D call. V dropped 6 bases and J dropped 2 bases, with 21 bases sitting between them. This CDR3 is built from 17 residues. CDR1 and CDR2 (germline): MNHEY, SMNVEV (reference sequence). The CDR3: CASSPRTGPPYTDTQYF. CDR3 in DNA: TGTGCCAGCAGCCCCCGAACCGGGCCGCCGTACACAGATACGCAGTATTTT.

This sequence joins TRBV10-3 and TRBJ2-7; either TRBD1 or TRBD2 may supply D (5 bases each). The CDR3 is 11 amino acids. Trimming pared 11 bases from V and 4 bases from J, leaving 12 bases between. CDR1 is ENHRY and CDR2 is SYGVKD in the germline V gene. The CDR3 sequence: CAPGTRYEQYF. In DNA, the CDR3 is TGTGCCCCAGGGACCCGATACGAGCAGTACTTC.

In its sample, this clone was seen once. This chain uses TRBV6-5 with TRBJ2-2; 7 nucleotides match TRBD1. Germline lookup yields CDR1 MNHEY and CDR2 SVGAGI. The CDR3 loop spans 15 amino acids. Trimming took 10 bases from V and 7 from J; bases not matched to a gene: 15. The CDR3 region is CAIPQKLAGGGELFF. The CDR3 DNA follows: TGTGCCATCCCACAAAAGTTGGCAGGGGGCGGGGAGCTGTTTTTT.

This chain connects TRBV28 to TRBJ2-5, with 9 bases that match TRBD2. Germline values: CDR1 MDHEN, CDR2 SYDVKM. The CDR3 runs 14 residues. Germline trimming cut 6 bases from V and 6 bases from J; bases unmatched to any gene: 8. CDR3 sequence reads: CASRSGLAKKTQYF. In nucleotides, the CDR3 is TGTGCCAGCAGATCGGGACTAGCTAAAAAGACCCAGTACTTC.

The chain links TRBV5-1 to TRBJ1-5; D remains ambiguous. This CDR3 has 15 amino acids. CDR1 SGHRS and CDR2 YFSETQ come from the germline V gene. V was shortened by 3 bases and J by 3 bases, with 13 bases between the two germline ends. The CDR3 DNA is TGCGCCAGCAGCTATGGAGGGCAGCTCAATCAGCCCCAGCATTTT. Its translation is CASSYGGQLNQPQHF. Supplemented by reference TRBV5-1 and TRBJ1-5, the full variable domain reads KAGVTQTPRYLIKTRGQQVTLSCSPISGHRSVSWYQQTPGQGLQFLFEYFSETQRNKGNFPGRFSGRQFSNSRSEMNVSTLELGDSALYLCASSYGGQLNQPQHFGDGTRLSIL.

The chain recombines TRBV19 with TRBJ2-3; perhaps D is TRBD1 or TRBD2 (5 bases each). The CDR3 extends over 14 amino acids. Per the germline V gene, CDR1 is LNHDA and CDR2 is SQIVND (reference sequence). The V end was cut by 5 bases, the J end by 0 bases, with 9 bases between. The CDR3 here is CASSLRDSTDTQYF. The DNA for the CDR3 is TGTGCCAGTAGTCTCCGGGACAGCACAGATACGCAGTATTTT. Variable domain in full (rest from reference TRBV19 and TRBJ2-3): DGGITQSPKYLFRKEGQNVTLSCEQNLNHDAMYWYRQDPGQGLRLIYYSQIVNDFQKGDIAEGYSVSREKKESFPLTVTSAQKNPTAFYLCASSLRDSTDTQYFGPGTRLTVL.

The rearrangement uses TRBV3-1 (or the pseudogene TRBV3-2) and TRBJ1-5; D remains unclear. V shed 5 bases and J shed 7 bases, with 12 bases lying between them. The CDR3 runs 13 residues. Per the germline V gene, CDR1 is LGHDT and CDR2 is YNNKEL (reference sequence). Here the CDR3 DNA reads TGTGCCAGCAGCTTCCCGAGGAACCAGCCCCAGCATTTT. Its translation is CASSFPRNQPQHF.

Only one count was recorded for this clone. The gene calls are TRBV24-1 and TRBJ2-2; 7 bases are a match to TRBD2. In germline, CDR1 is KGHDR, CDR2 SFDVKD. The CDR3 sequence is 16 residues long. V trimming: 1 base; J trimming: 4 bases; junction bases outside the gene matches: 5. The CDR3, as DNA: TGTGCCACCAGTGATTTTTCGGGGGGAGCCACCGGGGAGCTGTTTTTT. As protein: CATSDFSGGATGELFF.

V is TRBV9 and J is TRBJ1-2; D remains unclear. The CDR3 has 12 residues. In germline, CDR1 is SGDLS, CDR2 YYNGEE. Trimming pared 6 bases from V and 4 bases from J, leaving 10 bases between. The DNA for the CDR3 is TGTGCCAGCAAGGGCAGCCCCTATGGCTACACCTTC. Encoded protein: CASKGSPYGYTF. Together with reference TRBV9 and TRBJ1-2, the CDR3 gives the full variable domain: DSGVTQTPKHLITATGQRVTLRCSPRSGDLSVYWYQQSLDQGLQFLIQYYNGEERAKGNILERFSAQQFPDLHSELNLSSLELGDSALYFCASKGSPYGYTFGSGTRLTVV.

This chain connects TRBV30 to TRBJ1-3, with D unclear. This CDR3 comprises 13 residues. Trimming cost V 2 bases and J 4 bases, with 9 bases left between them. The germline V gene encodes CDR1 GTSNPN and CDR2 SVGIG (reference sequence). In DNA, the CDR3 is TGTGCCTGGAGTCTCCTAGTAGGAAACACCATATATTTT. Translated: CAWSLLVGNTIYF.